One sample yielded the 30 T cell receptor beta chains listed below, sequenced in a study of cytomegalovirus exposure and HLA in healthy donors. PCR involved 60 Vbeta and 13 Jbeta primers. Profiled with immunoSEQ multiplex PCR; TCRdb holds only in-frame clones, not every one. Altogether 150,000 to 200,000 clones are present, 82% being singletons, with the ten largest covering around 1.5%. Sequenced material: PBMCs. These receptors were taken from a male donor in good health and CMV-seronegative.

V and J are TRBV27 and TRBJ2-3, with 8 bases identical to TRBD1. Germline lookup yields CDR1 MNHEY and CDR2 SMNVEV (reference sequence). V shed 10 bases, J shed 2 bases, and the junction held 5 bases outside the gene matches. The CDR3 length is 13 residues. In nucleotides, the CDR3 is TGTGCCACCCGGGACAGGTACACAGATACGCAGTATTTT. This codes for CATRDRYTDTQYF.

The chain combines TRBV7-6 with TRBJ1-4, with 7 bases matching TRBD1. The germline gives CDR1 SGHVS, CDR2 FNYEAQ. The ends lost 0 bases at V and 10 bases at J; junction bases unmatched: 8. This CDR3 comprises 15 residues. The CDR3 is CASSLARTGETKLFF. CDR3 sequence (DNA): TGTGCCAGCAGCTTAGCCAGGACAGGCGAAACAAAACTGTTTTTT.

The J gene is TRBJ2-3, the V gene TRBV7-3, with 8 bases identical to TRBD2. Germline CDR1 is SGHTA and CDR2 is FQGTGA. This CDR3 is built from 15 residues. The junction had 7 bases not matched to a gene; V was cut back by 8 bases and J by 0 bases. The DNA for the CDR3 is TGTGCCAGCGGAACGAGCGGGGGCAGCACAGATACGCAGTATTTT. Its protein is CASGTSGGSTDTQYF.

This chain links TRBV18 with TRBJ2-2; no definite D call. CDR3 length: 15 amino acids. V dropped 3 bases and J dropped 6 bases, with 14 bases sitting between them. Per the germline V gene, CDR1 is KGHSH and CDR2 is LQKENI. CDR3 nucleotides: TGTGCCAGCTCACCCCAACAGACCCAGTCCGGGGAGCTGTTTTTT. It encodes CASSPQQTQSGELFF. Supplemented by reference TRBV18 and TRBJ2-2, the full variable domain reads NAGVMQNPRHLVRRRGQEARLRCSPMKGHSHVYWYRQLPEEGLKFMVYLQKENIIDESGMPKERFSAEFPKEGPSILRIQQVVRGDSAAYFCASSPQQTQSGELFFGEGSRLTVL.

This clone was counted a single time. The V and J genes are TRBV19 and TRBJ2-5, with TRBD2 identical over 13 bases. There are 16 residues in the CDR3. The V gene's germline CDR1 is LNHDA and CDR2 SQIVND (reference sequence). The ends lost 6 bases at V and 7 bases at J; junction bases unmatched: 11. The CDR3 loop reads CASSPGTSGAVGTQYF. In nucleotides, the CDR3 is TGTGCCAGTAGCCCCGGGACTAGCGGGGCCGTGGGGACCCAGTACTTC.

This chain uses TRBV11-2 with TRBJ2-7; 12 nucleotides align to TRBD1. The CDR3 has 17 amino acids. Germline CDR1 is SGHAT and CDR2 is FQNNGV. V shed 5 bases and J 6 bases; nucleotides not matched to a gene: 14. CDR3 nucleotides: TGTGCCAGCAGCCAAAGCCCCCGGGACAGGGGGCATGGCGAGCAGTACTTC. Its protein product is CASSQSPRDRGHGEQYF.

In its sample, this clone was seen a few times. The chain recombines TRBV7-6 with TRBJ1-3; D remains unclear. The CDR3 covers 14 residues. Germline-derived CDR1 and CDR2 are SGHVS and FNYEAQ. Trimming pared 5 bases from V and 0 bases from J, leaving 8 bases between. CDR3 protein: CASSPGGSGNTIYF. CDR3 DNA sequence: TGTGCCAGCAGCCCCGGAGGCTCTGGAAACACCATATATTTT.

The count of this clone is one. The rearrangement uses TRBV18 and TRBJ1-5; 7 bases match TRBD1. The germline gives CDR1 KGHSH, CDR2 LQKENI. The CDR3 has 14 amino acids. After removal of 2 bases from V and 7 bases from J, the junction contained 5 bases not matched to a gene. The CDR3 nucleotides are TGTGCCAGCTCACCAGGCACAGGGGAACAGCCCCAGCATTTT. It yields the protein CASSPGTGEQPQHF.

This clone was counted a single time. Other DNA sequences of this sample code for an identical CDR3. The chain recombines TRBV9 with TRBJ1-4, with 7 bases that match TRBD1. This CDR3 comprises 15 residues. The germline V gene has CDR1 SGDLS and CDR2 YYNGEE. The ends lost 3 bases at V and 8 bases at J; junction bases unmatched: 10. The CDR3 region is CASSAKQGREEKLFF. Written as DNA, the CDR3 is TGTGCCAGCAGCGCCAAACAGGGGCGCGAGGAAAAACTGTTTTTT.

V usage is TRBV5-1 and J usage is TRBJ2-7; 9 bases line up with TRBD1. The length of the CDR3 is 17 residues. V dropped 3 bases and J dropped 5; count of bases not matched to a gene: 15. Germline CDR1 reads SGHRS; CDR2 reads YFSETQ. The CDR3 DNA reads TGCGCCAGCAGCTCACCCCCGGGACAGGGAGTTTACGACGAGCAGTACTTC. This gives the protein CASSSPPGQGVYDEQYF.

V usage is TRBV25-1 and J usage is TRBJ1-2, with a possible D match to TRBD1 (5 bases). CDR3 length equals 13 residues. V lost 5 bases and J 4 bases, leaving 11 bases between the germline ends. The germline gives CDR1 MGHDK, CDR2 SYGVNS. The CDR3 DNA follows: TGTGCCAGCAGTAATGACAGATCCTATGGCTACACCTTC. This encodes CASSNDRSYGYTF.

Only a few counts were recorded for this clone. The chain couples TRBV6-5 to TRBJ2-7; no firm D call. CDR3 size: 13 residues. Germline V gene data show CDR1 as MNHEY and CDR2 as SVGAGI. The V gene lost 5 bases and the J gene lost 3 bases, with 11 bases spanning the gap. The CDR3 is CASSAVRLYEQYF. CDR3 coding DNA: TGTGCCAGCAGTGCTGTTAGACTCTACGAGCAGTACTTC.

The rearrangement joins TRBV9 to TRBJ1-4; 7 nucleotides match TRBD1. The CDR3 sequence is 15 residues long. The germline V gene has CDR1 SGDLS and CDR2 YYNGEE. Losses at the gene ends were 0 bases for V and 7 bases for J; bases not matched to a gene: 6. CDR3 nucleotides: TGTGCCAGCAGCGTAGCTACAGGGGAAGGTGAAAAACTGTTTTTT. It translates to CASSVATGEGEKLFF.

The chain couples TRBV4-2 to TRBJ1-1; no firm D call. Trimming cost V 1 base and J 1 base, with 7 bases left between them. Germline V gives CDR1 LGHNA, CDR2 YNFKEQ. This CDR3 comprises 14 residues. The CDR3 reads CASSQGLRNTEAFF. CDR3 DNA: TGTGCCAGCAGCCAAGGGCTCCGGAACACTGAAGCTTTCTTT.

The rearrangement uses TRBV4-1 and TRBJ2-2, with 7 bases matching TRBD2. Germline CDR1 and CDR2: MGHRA and YSYEKL. The CDR3 is made up of 13 amino acids. J was trimmed by 6 bases and V by 8 bases; bases with no gene match: 6. For the CDR3, the DNA is TGCGCCAGCCGACCTGGGGGGGCCGGGGAGCTGTTTTTT. Its translation is CASRPGGAGELFF.

The J gene is TRBJ2-3, the V gene TRBV4-3; 7 nucleotides agree with TRBD2. The V segment lost 3 bases and the J segment 5 bases; nucleotides outside the gene matches: 5. CDR1 and CDR2 from the germline V gene are LGHNA and YSLEER. This CDR3 comprises 14 residues. For the CDR3, the DNA is TGCGCCAGCAGCCAGGGGGGAGGGATAGATACGCAGTATTTT. This encodes CASSQGGGIDTQYF.

This clone has only a few counts. The chain couples TRBV6-5 to TRBJ1-1; D might be TRBD1 (6 bases). This CDR3 is 14 amino acids long. Germline CDR1 reads MNHEY; CDR2 reads SVGAGI. The V gene lost 7 bases and the J gene lost 4 bases, with 16 bases spanning the gap. CDR3 in DNA: TGTGCCAGCAATTTACGTAGGGGGGGCACTGAAGCTTTCTTT. Its protein product is CASNLRRGGTEAFF.

This clone counts as medium-sized. The chain recombines TRBV4-3 with TRBJ1-1; D remains unclear. The CDR3 length is 12 residues. In germline, CDR1 is LGHNA, CDR2 YSLEER. V gave up 1 base and J gave up 8 bases, with 8 bases separating them. The CDR3 reads CASSQGLGEAFF. CDR3 nucleotide sequence: TGCGCCAGCAGCCAAGGCCTAGGCGAAGCTTTCTTT.

V and J are TRBV6-6 and TRBJ1-1; 7 bases agree with TRBD1. Germline loops: CDR1 MNHNY, CDR2 SVGAGI (reference sequence). The CDR3 runs to 15 residues. With 2 bases clipped from V and 7 bases from J, the junction kept 10 bases outside the gene matches. This CDR3 reads CASSYGNRGWDEAFF. CDR3 DNA: TGTGCCAGCAGTTACGGGAACAGGGGATGGGATGAAGCTTTCTTT.

V gene TRBV28 combines with J gene TRBJ1-4; 7 bases are shared with TRBD1. Germline CDR1 reads MDHEN; CDR2 reads SYDVKM. The CDR3 length is 20 residues. V was clipped by 3 bases and J by 0 bases; unmatched bases: 16. The CDR3 bases are TGTGCCAGCAGTTTCCTTGGACAGGCCTCGACCTTTGCAACTAATGAAAAACTGTTTTTT. Residues: CASSFLGQASTFATNEKLFF. Using reference TRBV28 and TRBJ1-4 for the parts outside the CDR3, the full variable domain is DVKVTQSSRYLVKRTGEKVFLECVQDMDHENMFWYRQDPGLGLRLIYFSYDVKMKEKGDIPEGYSVSREKKERFSLILESASTNQTSMYLCASSFLGQASTFATNEKLFFGSGTQLSVL.

The chain couples TRBV27 to TRBJ2-7; TRBD2 matches at 8 bases. Germline V gene sequence: CDR1 MNHEY, CDR2 SMNVEV (reference sequence). Germline trimming cut 3 bases from V and 7 bases from J; bases unmatched to any gene: 14. The CDR3 has 16 residues. The CDR3 DNA sequence: TGTGCCAGCAGTTTTACCCCACTCCCCGGGGGGGTAGAGCAGTACTTC. Residues: CASSFTPLPGGVEQYF.

The chain is built from TRBV4-1 and TRBJ2-1; TRBD2 agrees at 7 bases. CDR1 and CDR2 (germline): MGHRA, YSYEKL. The J segment lost 8 bases and the V segment lost 5 bases, leaving 18 bases of the junction unmatched. The CDR3 totals 17 residues. The CDR3 nucleotides are TGCGCCAGCAGCAAACTTGGACTAGTGATAACGTGGGATGAGCAGTTCTTC. This codes for CASSKLGLVITWDEQFF.

In this sample, this clone turned up once. This chain uses TRBV7-9 with TRBJ1-4, with 7 bases aligning to TRBD1. J gave up 4 bases and V 1 base, and 3 bases lay outside the gene matches. Germline V gene lookup returns CDR1 SEHNR and CDR2 FQNEAQ (reference sequence). The CDR3 length is 15 residues. CDR3 in DNA: TGTGCCAGCAGCTTAGGAACAGGGGATAATGAAAAACTGTTTTTT. This sequence encodes CASSLGTGDNEKLFF. The variable domain in full, completed from reference TRBV7-9 and TRBJ1-4, reads DTGVSQNPRHKITKRGQNVTFRCDPISEHNRLYWYRQTLGQGPEFLTYFQNEAQLEKSRLLSDRFSAERPKGSFSTLEIQRTEQGDSAMYLCASSLGTGDNEKLFFGSGTQLSVL.

The chain joins TRBV5-6 to TRBJ1-4, with TRBD1 matching over 7 bases. The CDR3 runs 16 residues. Per germline, CDR1 SGHDT and CDR2 YYEEEE. With V trimmed by 5 bases and J by 8 bases, 15 bases remained unmatched. DNA of the CDR3: TGTGCCAGCAGTAAACGGGACAGAGGCTTAGGGGAAAAACTGTTTTTT. Translation: CASSKRDRGLGEKLFF. The full variable domain, completed using reference TRBV5-6 and TRBJ1-4, is DAGVTQSPTHLIKTRGQQVTLRCSPKSGHDTVSWYQQALGQGPQFIFQYYEEEERQRGNFPDRFSGHQFPNYSSELNVNALLLGDSALYLCASSKRDRGLGEKLFFGSGTQLSVL.

This chain connects TRBV28 to TRBJ1-4; 7 nucleotides align to TRBD1. The CDR3 contains 17 residues. Germline loops: CDR1 MDHEN, CDR2 SYDVKM. The V gene end was trimmed by 5 bases and the J gene end by 0 bases; junction bases not matched to a gene: 9. The CDR3 loop reads CASSPGTVLATNEKLFF. The CDR3 DNA is TGTGCCAGCAGTCCAGGGACAGTGCTTGCAACTAATGAAAAACTGTTTTTT. The variable domain in full, completed from reference TRBV28 and TRBJ1-4, reads DVKVTQSSRYLVKRTGEKVFLECVQDMDHENMFWYRQDPGLGLRLIYFSYDVKMKEKGDIPEGYSVSREKKERFSLILESASTNQTSMYLCASSPGTVLATNEKLFFGSGTQLSVL.

The V call is TRBV19, the J call TRBJ1-1, with 7 bases fitting TRBD1. This CDR3 region has 15 residues. The V gene's germline CDR1 is LNHDA and CDR2 SQIVND (reference sequence). V dropped 4 bases and J dropped 1; count of bases not matched to a gene: 6. As DNA, the CDR3 is TGTGCCAGTAGTACCTCGGGACAGTCGAACACTGAAGCTTTCTTT. It encodes CASSTSGQSNTEAFF.

The chain couples TRBV7-2 to TRBJ2-5; D is uncertain. Trimming removed 1 base from V and 2 bases from J, with 5 bases in between. This CDR3 is 13 amino acids long. Germline-derived CDR1 and CDR2 are SGHTA and FQGNSA. CDR3 coding DNA: TGTGCCAGCAGCTTAGGCAGTCAAGAGACCCAGTACTTC. Amino acid sequence: CASSLGSQETQYF. The full variable domain, completed using reference TRBV7-2 and TRBJ2-5, is GAGVSQSPSNKVTEKGKDVELRCDPISGHTALYWYRQSLGQGLEFLIYFQGNSAPDKSGLPSDRFSAERTGGSVSTLTIQRTQQEDSAVYLCASSLGSQETQYFGPGTRLLVL.

The V gene is TRBV14, the J gene TRBJ1-6; D uncertain. Trimming removed 0 bases at V and 10 bases at J, with 7 bases between. Germline CDR1 SGHDN, CDR2 FVKESK. The CDR3 loop spans 13 amino acids. The CDR3 is CASSQDTGSPLHF. The DNA of the CDR3 is TGTGCCAGCAGCCAAGATACGGGATCACCCCTCCACTTT.

V and J are TRBV11-3 and TRBJ2-1; 14 bases agree with TRBD2. Unmatched junction bases numbered 3, after V lost 5 bases and J lost 3 bases. Germline loops: CDR1 SGHNT, CDR2 YENEEA. The CDR3 totals 16 residues. CDR3 residues: CASSRGTSGSYNEQFF. The CDR3 DNA reads as TGTGCCAGCAGCCGAGGGACTAGCGGGAGCTACAATGAGCAGTTCTTC. The full variable domain, in which reference TRBV11-3 and TRBJ2-1 provide the parts outside the CDR3, is EAGVVQSPRYKIIEKKQPVAFWCNPISGHNTLYWYLQNLGQGPELLIRYENEEAVDDSQLPKDRFSAERLKGVDSTLKIQPAELGDSAVYLCASSRGTSGSYNEQFFGPGTRLTVL.

The chain uses TRBV2 and TRBJ2-7; a possible D gene is TRBD1 (6 bases). The CDR3 runs 14 residues. The germline V and J ends were trimmed by 7 bases and 0 bases, with 13 bases remaining between them. CDR1 SNHLY and CDR2 FYNNEI come from the germline V gene. CDR3 amino acids: CASKGDGTSYEQYF. The CDR3 DNA follows: TGTGCCAGCAAGGGGGACGGGACCTCCTACGAGCAGTACTTC. The entire variable domain, with the rest obtained from reference TRBV2 and TRBJ2-7, is as follows: EPEVTQTPSHQVTQMGQEVILRCVPISNHLYFYWYRQILGQKVEFLVSFYNNEISEKSEIFDDQFSVERPDGSNFTLKIRSTKLEDSAMYFCASKGDGTSYEQYFGPGTRLTVT.